The entry that follows covers one T cell receptor (beta chain) sequence. With random hexamers, reverse transcription was performed on about 0.5 to 1 ug of RNA. TCRdb re-called the immunoSEQ multiplex PCR reads through MiXCR, storing one row per CDR3 protein. The sample contains about 440,000 distinct CDR3 sequences, 85% of which appear only once. This sample is part of a study of CD8 T cells in Susac syndrome. This CDR3 contains 15 residues. Germline-derived CDR1 and CDR2 are MDHEN and SYDVKM. V was clipped by 6 bases and J by 3 bases, with 18 bases between them. This sequence joins TRBV28 and TRBJ2-7, with TRBD1 as a possible D gene (6 bases). Sequencing input: CD8+ T cells from PBMCs. The receptor's source is a human donor with multiple sclerosis. The DNA of the CDR3 is TGTGCCAGCAGACGACAGGACGGAGAATACTACGAGCAGTACTTC. Encoded protein: CASRRQDGEYYEQYF.